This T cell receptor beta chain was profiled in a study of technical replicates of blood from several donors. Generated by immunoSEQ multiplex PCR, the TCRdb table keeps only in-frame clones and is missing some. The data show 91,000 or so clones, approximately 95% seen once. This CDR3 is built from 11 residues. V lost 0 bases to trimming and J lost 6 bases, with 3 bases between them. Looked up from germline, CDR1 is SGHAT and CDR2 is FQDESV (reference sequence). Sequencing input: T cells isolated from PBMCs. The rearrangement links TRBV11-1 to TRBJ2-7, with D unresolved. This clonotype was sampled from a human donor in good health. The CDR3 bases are TGTGCCAGCAGCTTAGCCTCCGAGCAGTACTTC. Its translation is CASSLASEQYF.